These 20 T cell receptor beta chains were all obtained from the same sample, sequenced in a study of blood T cell repertoires in COVID-19. Sequencing used immunoSEQ multiplex PCR; TCRdb keeps in-frame clones, though not all of them. The repertoire holds roughly 27,000 clones, with over 75% as singletons. Sequencing used peripheral blood. The receptors come from a man in his sixties with acute or convalescent COVID-19.

The chain carries TRBV15 and TRBJ2-1; D is perhaps TRBD2 (5 bases). The CDR3 runs to 13 residues. V lost 0 bases and J 9 bases, leaving 9 bases between the germline ends. Germline-derived CDR1 and CDR2 are LNHNV and YYDKDF (reference sequence). CDR3 protein: CATSRDGESEQFF. The CDR3 nucleotides read TGTGCCACCAGCAGAGATGGGGAGAGTGAGCAGTTCTTC.

This rearrangement joins TRBV7-9 to TRBJ2-1, with 9 bases matching TRBD2. The CDR3 sequence is 14 residues long. After removal of 1 base from V and 7 bases from J, the junction contained 2 bases not matched to a gene. Germline V gene sequence: CDR1 SEHNR, CDR2 FQNEAQ (reference sequence). CDR3 DNA sequence: TGTGCCAGCAGCTTAGGCGGGAGGGGGAATGAGCAGTTCTTC. Translation: CASSLGGRGNEQFF.

The chain carries TRBV5-4 and TRBJ2-3; a weak D match, TRBD2 (6 bases). CDR3 size: 15 residues. Trimming pared 5 bases from V and 0 bases from J, leaving 13 bases between. In germline, CDR1 is SGHNT, CDR2 YYREEE (reference sequence). The CDR3 loop reads CASSTGTPSTDTQYF. The CDR3 bases are TGTGCCAGCAGTACCGGGACTCCCAGCACAGATACGCAGTATTTT.

The chain combines TRBV19 with TRBJ1-4; 7 bases align to TRBD1. The CDR3 is 15 residues long. Germline V gene sequence: CDR1 LNHDA, CDR2 SQIVND (reference sequence). The V gene end was trimmed by 6 bases and the J gene end by 3 bases; junction bases not matched to a gene: 7. In DNA, the CDR3 is TGTGCCAGTAGACCCACAGGGGCTGCTAATGAAAAACTGTTTTTT. The encoded protein is CASRPTGAANEKLFF.

The V and J genes are TRBV15 and TRBJ1-4, with 7 bases lining up with TRBD1. The CDR3 has 17 amino acids. V shed 3 bases, J shed 0 bases, and the junction held 7 bases outside the gene matches. Germline CDR1 reads LNHNV; CDR2 reads YYDKDF (reference sequence). DNA for the CDR3: TGTGCCACCAGCAGTTCAGGGGGGACAGCAACTAATGAAAAACTGTTTTTT. This gives the protein CATSSSGGTATNEKLFF.

This rearrangement joins TRBV29-1 to TRBJ2-7; the match to TRBD2 covers 12 bases. The germline V gene encodes CDR1 SQVTM and CDR2 ANQGSEA. CDR3 size: 14 residues. Unmatched junction bases numbered 3, after V lost 3 bases and J lost 3 bases. The CDR3 region has the DNA TGCAGCGTTGAGCTAGCGGGGGGGCTCTACGAGCAGTACTTC. This codes for CSVELAGGLYEQYF.

This clone appeared once. The chain employs TRBV7-2 and TRBJ2-5; 8 bases are shared with TRBD1. The CDR3 sequence is 14 residues long. Germline loops: CDR1 SGHTA, CDR2 FQGNSA. V was pared by 5 bases and J by 4 bases, with 6 bases of the junction left unmatched. The CDR3, as DNA: TGTGCCAGCAGCCCCCACAGGGGGACAGAGACCCAGTACTTC. This encodes CASSPHRGTETQYF.

The chain links TRBV6-6 to TRBJ1-4, with D possibly TRBD1 on 5 matching bases. CDR1 is MNHNY, CDR2 SVGAGI, per germline (reference sequence). This CDR3 has 15 amino acids. The V and J ends lost 1 base and 6 bases respectively, with 12 bases between them. The CDR3 spells CASSYLPGVDEKLFF. The CDR3 DNA follows: TGTGCCAGCAGTTACTTACCGGGGGTAGATGAAAAACTGTTTTTT.

The genes are TRBV7-2 and TRBJ2-1; TRBD2 agrees at 14 bases. Losses at the gene ends were 6 bases for V and 8 bases for J; bases not matched to a gene: 6. Per germline, CDR1 SGHTA and CDR2 FQGNSA. The CDR3 consists of 15 residues. The CDR3 reads CASRRSGLAGDEQFF. CDR3 DNA: TGTGCCAGCAGGCGTTCGGGACTAGCGGGGGATGAGCAGTTCTTC.

The chain employs TRBV30 and TRBJ1-2, with TRBD1 identical over 7 bases. The ends lost 2 bases at V and 4 bases at J; junction bases unmatched: 7. This CDR3 spans 14 amino acids. Germline CDR1 GTSNPN, CDR2 SVGIG (reference sequence). CDR3 sequence reads: CAWSRAGGSYGYTF. The CDR3 bases are TGTGCCTGGAGTAGGGCAGGGGGAAGCTATGGCTACACCTTC.

This chain uses TRBV19 with TRBJ2-7; a weak D match, TRBD2 (6 bases). This CDR3 contains 13 residues. Germline V lookup: CDR1 LNHDA, CDR2 SQIVND (reference sequence). The V end was cut by 7 bases, the J end by 3 bases, with 13 bases between. The CDR3 loop reads CASNAGKGYEQYF. CDR3 coding DNA: TGTGCCAGTAATGCGGGAAAGGGCTACGAGCAGTACTTC.

This clone was counted only a few times. The chain carries TRBV5-1 and TRBJ2-1, with D uncertain. The V end was cut by 0 bases, the J end by 8 bases, with 12 bases between. There are 14 residues in the CDR3. Germline assignment: CDR1 SGHRS and CDR2 YFSETQ. This CDR3 reads CASSLVSPNDEQFF. The CDR3 nucleotides read TGCGCCAGCAGCTTGGTTAGTCCGAACGATGAGCAGTTCTTC.

The gene calls are TRBV21-1 and TRBJ2-4; TRBD2 was called by the table and not checked on the DNA. TRBV21-1 is a documented pseudogene. This CDR3 is built from 17 residues. In DNA form, the CDR3 reads TGTGCCAGCAGCAAAGGCACTGGACTAGCGGTAGAAAACATTCAGTACTTC. It encodes CASSKGTGLAVENIQYF.

The CDR3, as DNA: TGTGCCAGCATCTGGCAGAATGAAGCTTTCTTT. It yields the protein CASIWQNEAFF. The genes are TRBV6-5 and TRBJ1-1; D ambiguous. V lost 7 bases and J lost 7, with 10 bases in between. In germline, CDR1 is MNHEY, CDR2 SVGAGI. The CDR3 spans 11 residues.

V usage is TRBV2 and J usage is TRBJ2-7, with TRBD1 identical over 7 bases. There are 12 residues in the CDR3. Trimming cost V 6 bases and J 7 bases; bases outside gene matches: 6. CDR1 and CDR2 (germline): SNHLY, FYNNEI. DNA of the CDR3: TGTGCCAGCAGCCGACAGGGTAGAGAGCAGTACTTC. This gives the protein CASSRQGREQYF.

This chain links TRBV5-4 with TRBJ2-3; 8 bases are shared with TRBD2. CDR3 length: 14 residues. CDR1 is SGHNT, CDR2 YYREEE, per germline (reference sequence). V lost 3 bases, J lost 4 bases, and 4 bases stayed unmatched. CDR3 sequence reads: CASSYLAGSDTQYF. The CDR3 DNA sequence: TGTGCCAGCAGCTATTTAGCGGGATCAGATACGCAGTATTTT.

The gene calls are TRBV5-4 and TRBJ1-3; D gene ambiguous. Germline CDR1 SGHNT, CDR2 YYREEE (reference sequence). This CDR3 is 15 amino acids long. The ends were cut back, 4 bases at V and 0 bases at J, with 11 bases in the middle. DNA of the CDR3: TGTGCCAGCAGCAGGGAGGGAGTCTCTGGAAACACCATATATTTT. Its protein is CASSREGVSGNTIYF.

The chain has TRBV7-6 and TRBJ1-3; D is ambiguous. V gave up 1 base and J gave up 4 bases, with 14 bases separating them. Germline V gene lookup returns CDR1 SGHVS and CDR2 FNYEAQ. The CDR3 is made up of 16 amino acids. The chain's CDR3 is CASSLGRGILGNTIYF. The CDR3 coding sequence is TGTGCCAGCAGCTTAGGTCGCGGAATCCTAGGAAACACCATATATTTT.

This clone was seen a single time. The chain is built from TRBV28 and TRBJ1-1, with D unclear. CDR3 size: 13 residues. V lost 7 bases to trimming and J lost 5 bases, with 14 bases between them. The germline CDR1 and CDR2 sequences are MDHEN and SYDVKM. CDR3 protein: CASTPITRTEAFF. CDR3 coding DNA: TGTGCCAGCACTCCTATCACCCGGACTGAAGCTTTCTTT.

J is TRBJ2-4 and V is TRBV10-2; 7 bases agree with TRBD2. With V trimmed by 3 bases and J by 6 bases, 2 bases remained unmatched. The CDR3 spans 13 residues. The V gene's germline CDR1 is WSHSY and CDR2 SAAADI. CDR3 in amino acids: CASSDGGVNIQYF. DNA for the CDR3: TGCGCCAGCAGTGATGGGGGGGTAAACATTCAGTACTTC.